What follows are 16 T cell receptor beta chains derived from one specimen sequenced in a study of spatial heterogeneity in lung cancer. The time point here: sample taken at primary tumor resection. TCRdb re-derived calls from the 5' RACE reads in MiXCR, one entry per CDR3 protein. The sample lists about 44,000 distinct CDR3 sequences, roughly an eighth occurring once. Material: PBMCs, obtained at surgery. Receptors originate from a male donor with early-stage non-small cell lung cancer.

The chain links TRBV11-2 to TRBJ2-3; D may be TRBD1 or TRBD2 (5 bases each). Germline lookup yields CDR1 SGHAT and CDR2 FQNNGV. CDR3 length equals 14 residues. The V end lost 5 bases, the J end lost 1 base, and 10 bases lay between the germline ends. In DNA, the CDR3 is TGTGCCAGCAGCACACCGGGGCGCACAGATACGCAGTATTTT. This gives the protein CASSTPGRTDTQYF.

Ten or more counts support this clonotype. CDR3 protein: CAVRQGNTEAFF. DNA of the CDR3: TGTGCCGTCCGACAGGGGAACACTGAAGCTTTCTTT. The V and J genes are TRBV25-1 and TRBJ1-1, with 7 bases matching TRBD1. The CDR3 is made up of 12 amino acids. The V segment lost 11 bases and the J segment 1 base; nucleotides outside the gene matches: 4. Germline loops: CDR1 MGHDK, CDR2 SYGVNS.

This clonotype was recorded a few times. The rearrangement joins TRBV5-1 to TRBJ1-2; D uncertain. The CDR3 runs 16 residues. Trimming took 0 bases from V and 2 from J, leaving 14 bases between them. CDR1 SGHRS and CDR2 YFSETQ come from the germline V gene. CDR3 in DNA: TGCGCCAGCAGCTTGGCAATTGGACGGCGAAACTATGGCTACACCTTC. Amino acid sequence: CASSLAIGRRNYGYTF. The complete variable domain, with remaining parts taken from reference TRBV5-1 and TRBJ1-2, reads KAGVTQTPRYLIKTRGQQVTLSCSPISGHRSVSWYQQTPGQGLQFLFEYFSETQRNKGNFPGRFSGRQFSNSRSEMNVSTLELGDSALYLCASSLAIGRRNYGYTFGSGTRLTVV.

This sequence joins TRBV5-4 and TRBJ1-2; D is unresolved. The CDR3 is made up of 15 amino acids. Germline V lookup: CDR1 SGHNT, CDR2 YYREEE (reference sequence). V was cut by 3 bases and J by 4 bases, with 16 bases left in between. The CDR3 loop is CASSSPRGEPYGYTF. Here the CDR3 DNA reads TGTGCCAGCAGCTCCCCCCGGGGAGAACCCTATGGCTACACCTTC.

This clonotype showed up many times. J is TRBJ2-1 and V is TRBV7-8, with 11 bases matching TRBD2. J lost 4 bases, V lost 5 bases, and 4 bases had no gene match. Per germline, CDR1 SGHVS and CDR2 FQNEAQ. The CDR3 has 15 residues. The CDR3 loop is CASSPRLAGYNEQFF. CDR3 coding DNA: TGTGCCAGCAGCCCACGACTAGCGGGGTACAATGAGCAGTTCTTC.

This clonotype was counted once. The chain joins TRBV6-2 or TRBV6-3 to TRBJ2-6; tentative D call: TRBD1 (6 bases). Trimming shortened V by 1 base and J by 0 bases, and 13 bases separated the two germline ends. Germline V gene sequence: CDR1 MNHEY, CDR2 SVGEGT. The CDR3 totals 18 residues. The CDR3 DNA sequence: TGTGCCAGCAGTTACTTGGCAGGGGAAAGCTCTGGGGCCAACGTCCTGACTTTC. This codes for CASSYLAGESSGANVLTF.

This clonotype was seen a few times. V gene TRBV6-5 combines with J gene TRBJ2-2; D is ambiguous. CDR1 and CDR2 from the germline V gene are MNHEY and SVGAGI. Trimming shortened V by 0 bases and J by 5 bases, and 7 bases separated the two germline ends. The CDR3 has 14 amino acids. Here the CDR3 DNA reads TGTGCCAGCAGTTACTCTTGGGCGACCGGGGAGCTGTTTTTT. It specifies CASSYSWATGELFF.

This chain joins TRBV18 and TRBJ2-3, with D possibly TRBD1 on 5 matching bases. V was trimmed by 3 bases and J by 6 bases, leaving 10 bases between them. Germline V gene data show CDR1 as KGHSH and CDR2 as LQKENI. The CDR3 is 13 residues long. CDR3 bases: TGTGCCAGCTCACCGGGGCTAATGGATACGCAGTATTTT. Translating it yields CASSPGLMDTQYF.

CDR3 sequence reads: CASSYTGGSPPTDTQYF. CDR3 sequence (DNA): TGTGCCAGCAGTTACACAGGGGGCTCCCCTCCCACAGATACGCAGTATTTT. This sequence joins TRBV6-5 and TRBJ2-3; 9 nucleotides align to TRBD1. CDR1 is MNHEY, CDR2 SVGAGI, per germline. This CDR3 is built from 17 residues. J lost 2 bases, V lost 2 bases, and 8 bases had no gene match.

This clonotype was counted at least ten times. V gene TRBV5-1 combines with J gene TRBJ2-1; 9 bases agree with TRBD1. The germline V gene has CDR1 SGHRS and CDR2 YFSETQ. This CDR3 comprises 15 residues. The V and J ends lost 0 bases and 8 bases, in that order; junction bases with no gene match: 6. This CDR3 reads CASSLGQGGSDEQFF. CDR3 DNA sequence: TGCGCCAGCAGCTTGGGACAGGGGGGATCGGATGAGCAGTTCTTC.

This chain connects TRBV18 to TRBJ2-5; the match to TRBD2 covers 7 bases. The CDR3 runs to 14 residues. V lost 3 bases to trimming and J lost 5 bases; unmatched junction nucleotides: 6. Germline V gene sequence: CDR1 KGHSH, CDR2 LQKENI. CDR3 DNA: TGTGCCAGCTCACCGGGGGGGACTGCGGAGACCCAGTACTTC. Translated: CASSPGGTAETQYF.

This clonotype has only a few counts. CDR3 sequence (DNA): TGTGCCAGCAGCTTAGGGGGGACAGCCAATGAGCAGTTCTTC. Translated, it gives CASSLGGTANEQFF. This chain joins TRBV7-8 and TRBJ2-1; 7 bases map to TRBD1. CDR3 length: 14 residues. Trimming at V came to 1 base and at J to 6 bases, leaving 3 bases not matched to a gene. CDR1 and CDR2 (germline): SGHVS, FQNEAQ.

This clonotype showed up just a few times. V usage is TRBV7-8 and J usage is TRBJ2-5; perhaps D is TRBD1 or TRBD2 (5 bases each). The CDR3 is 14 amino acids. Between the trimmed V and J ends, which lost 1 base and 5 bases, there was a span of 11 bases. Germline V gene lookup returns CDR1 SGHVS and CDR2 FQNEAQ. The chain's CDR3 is CASSLVGALETQYF. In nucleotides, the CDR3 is TGTGCCAGCAGCTTAGTCGGGGCGCTGGAGACCCAGTACTTC.

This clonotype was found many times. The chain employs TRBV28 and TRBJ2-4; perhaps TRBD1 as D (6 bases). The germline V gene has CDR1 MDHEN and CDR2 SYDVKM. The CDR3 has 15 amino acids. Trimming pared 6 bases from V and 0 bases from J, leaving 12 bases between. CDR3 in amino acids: CASSPATGAKNIQYF. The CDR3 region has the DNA TGTGCCAGCAGCCCTGCGACAGGAGCCAAAAACATTCAGTACTTC.

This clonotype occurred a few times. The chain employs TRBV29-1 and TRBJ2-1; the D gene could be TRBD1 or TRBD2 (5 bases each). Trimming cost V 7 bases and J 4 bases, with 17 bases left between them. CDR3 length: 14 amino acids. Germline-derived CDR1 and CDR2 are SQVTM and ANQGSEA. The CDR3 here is CSGQGTPRYNEQFF. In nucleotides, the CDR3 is TGCAGCGGCCAAGGGACGCCGAGGTACAATGAGCAGTTCTTC.

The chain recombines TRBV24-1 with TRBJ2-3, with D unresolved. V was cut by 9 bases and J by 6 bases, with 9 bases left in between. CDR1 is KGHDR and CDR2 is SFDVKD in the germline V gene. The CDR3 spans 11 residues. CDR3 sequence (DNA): TGTGCCACCGCGGTCTATGATACGCAGTATTTT. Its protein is CATAVYDTQYF.